These 21 T cell receptor beta chains were sequenced from one sample in a study of shared clonotypes between healthy human individuals. The table came from immunoSEQ multiplex PCR; TCRdb's copy has only in-frame clones and leaves some out. This table has a few hundred thousand clones, 95% to 98% appearing once. Material for sequencing was naive CD4+ T cells sorted from blood. Described subset: CD45RA+ positively selected. These receptors all stem from a woman in her thirties in good health.

The V and J genes are TRBV19 and TRBJ1-2, with unresolved D. Germline-derived CDR1 and CDR2 are LNHDA and SQIVND (reference sequence). V was pared by 6 bases and J by 1 base, with 18 bases between. The CDR3 loop spans 16 amino acids. The CDR3 is CASRSTGGGVNYGYTF. The CDR3 DNA reads as TGTGCCAGTAGGTCAACGGGTGGCGGGGTTAACTATGGCTACACCTTC.

Only one count was recorded for this clone. The chain combines TRBV6-1 with TRBJ1-2; no firm D call. In germline, CDR1 is MNHNS, CDR2 SASEGT. The V and J ends lost 5 bases and 7 bases respectively, with 11 bases between them. CDR3 length: 12 amino acids. In DNA form, the CDR3 reads TGTGCCAGCAGTTCCCAGGAGGGTGGCTACACCTTC. Translation gives CASSSQEGGYTF.

V gene TRBV6-1 combines with J gene TRBJ2-7; D call uncertain. CDR3 length: 13 residues. Per the germline V gene, CDR1 is MNHNS and CDR2 is SASEGT. Trimming cost V 3 bases and J 2 bases, with 8 bases left between them. CDR3 in amino acids: CASSETETYEQYF. In DNA form, the CDR3 reads TGTGCCAGCAGTGAGACGGAGACCTACGAGCAGTACTTC.

J is TRBJ2-7 and V is TRBV18, with 8 bases matching TRBD2. The CDR3 extends over 14 amino acids. Germline V gene data show CDR1 as KGHSH and CDR2 as LQKENI. V was pared by 2 bases and J by 3 bases, with 3 bases of the junction left unmatched. The CDR3 reads CASSPRRGVYEQYF. The CDR3 coding sequence is TGTGCCAGCTCACCAAGGCGGGGGGTCTACGAGCAGTACTTC.

This rearrangement joins TRBV27 to TRBJ2-7; 11 bases map to TRBD1. The CDR3 runs to 15 residues. V shed 8 bases, J shed 3 bases, and the junction held 9 bases outside the gene matches. The germline V gene has CDR1 MNHEY and CDR2 SMNVEV (reference sequence). This CDR3 is CASGLTGTGGYEQYF. The CDR3 DNA follows: TGTGCCAGCGGATTAACCGGGACAGGGGGCTACGAGCAGTACTTC.

This chain uses TRBV11-2 with TRBJ2-7; the D is unclear. Germline CDR1 reads SGHAT; CDR2 reads FQNNGV. This CDR3 has 16 amino acids. The V end was cut by 0 bases, the J end by 3 bases, with 15 bases between. CDR3 protein: CASSLESSEKIYEQYF. CDR3 coding DNA: TGTGCCAGCAGCTTAGAAAGTAGTGAAAAAATCTACGAGCAGTACTTC.

The chain employs TRBV18 and TRBJ2-7; 10 bases align to TRBD1. The V and J ends lost 5 bases and 2 bases, in that order; junction bases with no gene match: 6. Germline loops: CDR1 KGHSH, CDR2 LQKENI. This CDR3 contains 15 residues. For the CDR3, the DNA is TGTGCCAGCTCAAGGGACAGGGGATACACCTACGAGCAGTACTTC. Its translation is CASSRDRGYTYEQYF.

The V gene is TRBV7-2, the J gene TRBJ2-2; 9 nucleotides agree with TRBD1. CDR3 size: 16 residues. J was trimmed by 0 bases and V by 5 bases; bases with no gene match: 4. Germline V CDR1 and CDR2: SGHTA, FQGNSA. The CDR3 DNA sequence: TGTGCCAGCAGCCTCGGACAGGGGTCGAACACCGGGGAGCTGTTTTTT. As protein: CASSLGQGSNTGELFF.

This sequence joins TRBV5-1 and TRBJ1-5; 7 bases map to TRBD1. Germline V CDR1 and CDR2: SGHRS, YFSETQ. This CDR3 contains 16 residues. Germline trimming cut 0 bases from V and 0 bases from J; bases unmatched to any gene: 3. CDR3: CASSLEAGGSNQPQHF. In DNA, the CDR3 is TGCGCCAGCAGCTTGGAGGCAGGGGGTAGCAATCAGCCCCAGCATTTT.

The chain uses TRBV6-1 and TRBJ1-2; 7 nucleotides agree with TRBD1. This CDR3 region has 17 residues. Germline values: CDR1 MNHNS, CDR2 SASEGT. Germline trimming cut 2 bases from V and 2 bases from J; bases unmatched to any gene: 11. The CDR3 sequence is CASSEKFQGQWNYGYTF. CDR3 coding DNA: TGTGCCAGCAGTGAAAAGTTTCAGGGACAGTGGAACTATGGCTACACCTTC.

The rearrangement links TRBV18 to TRBJ2-2; D assignment may be TRBD1 or TRBD2 (5 bases each). The CDR3 has 15 residues. Trimming cost V 4 bases and J 9 bases, with 18 bases left between them. Germline V gene data show CDR1 as KGHSH and CDR2 as LQKENI. The CDR3: CASSLRDGVLRELFF. CDR3 in DNA: TGTGCCAGCTCACTCAGGGACGGCGTCTTAAGGGAGCTGTTTTTT.

J is TRBJ2-7 and V is TRBV11-2, with D perhaps TRBD1 or TRBD2 (6 bases each). The germline gives CDR1 SGHAT, CDR2 FQNNGV. V was clipped by 1 base and J by 5 bases, with 15 bases between them. The length of the CDR3 is 15 residues. The CDR3 nucleotides read TGTGCCAGCAGCTTAGTCGGGGGCCCCGGGGACGAGCAGTACTTC. This gives the protein CASSLVGGPGDEQYF.

This chain joins TRBV15 and TRBJ2-1, with TRBD2 identical over 11 bases. The CDR3 is 16 residues long. With V trimmed by 0 bases and J by 9 bases, 7 bases remained unmatched. CDR1 and CDR2 (germline): LNHNV, YYDKDF (reference sequence). CDR3 DNA: TGTGCCACCAGCAGAGATGAGATAGCGGGAGGGGGTGAGCAGTTCTTC. Translated, it gives CATSRDEIAGGGEQFF.

Only one count was recorded for this clone. V is TRBV5-1 and J is TRBJ2-5, with 8 bases that match TRBD1. The CDR3 spans 14 residues. V lost 3 bases, J lost 4 bases, and 5 bases stayed unmatched. Germline lookup yields CDR1 SGHRS and CDR2 YFSETQ. CDR3 sequence: CASSSSGGLETQYF. The CDR3 region has the DNA TGCGCCAGCAGCTCCTCAGGGGGCTTAGAGACCCAGTACTTC. Combining the CDR3 with reference TRBV5-1 and TRBJ2-5 gives the whole variable domain KAGVTQTPRYLIKTRGQQVTLSCSPISGHRSVSWYQQTPGQGLQFLFEYFSETQRNKGNFPGRFSGRQFSNSRSEMNVSTLELGDSALYLCASSSSGGLETQYFGPGTRLLVL.

The CDR3 nucleotides read TGTGCCAGCAGTTTGAAACAGGGCCTGAGCTCCTACAATGAGCAGTTCTTC. This translates into CASSLKQGLSSYNEQFF. The chain combines TRBV28 with TRBJ2-1; weak D call: TRBD1 (6 bases). Germline V lookup: CDR1 MDHEN, CDR2 SYDVKM. V was pared by 3 bases and J by 0 bases, with 15 bases between. The CDR3 covers 17 residues.

Details on this clone: A read error may produce the germline difference seen at one junction end. The chain employs TRBV20-1 and TRBJ2-1; perhaps TRBD2 as D (6 bases). CDR1 is DFQATT and CDR2 is SNEGSKA in the germline V gene (reference sequence). The CDR3 contains 11 residues. CDR3 protein: CSADRGNGQFF. The DNA of the CDR3 is TGCAGTGCAGATCGGGGGAATGGGCAGTTCTTC.

This chain joins TRBV19 and TRBJ2-2; 10 bases are a match to TRBD2. With V trimmed by 5 bases and J by 4 bases, 4 bases remained unmatched. Germline loops: CDR1 LNHDA, CDR2 SQIVND (reference sequence). The CDR3 consists of 15 residues. CDR3 residues: CASSPRTSGTGELFF. The CDR3 coding sequence is TGTGCCAGTAGTCCCCGGACTAGCGGCACCGGGGAGCTGTTTTTT. Complete variable domain (other parts from reference TRBV19 and TRBJ2-2): DGGITQSPKYLFRKEGQNVTLSCEQNLNHDAMYWYRQDPGQGLRLIYYSQIVNDFQKGDIAEGYSVSREKKESFPLTVTSAQKNPTAFYLCASSPRTSGTGELFFGEGSRLTVL.

CDR3 residues: CASLATGYSPLHF. CDR3 DNA sequence: TGTGCCAGCCTCGCTACGGGGTATTCACCCCTCCACTTT. V usage is TRBV21-1 and J usage is TRBJ1-6. TRBV21-1 is tagged as a pseudogene. CDR3 length: 13 residues.

V usage is TRBV5-1 and J usage is TRBJ2-1; possible D gene TRBD2, 5 bases. Trimming left V 0 bases short and J 3 bases short, with 13 bases between. The CDR3 has 16 amino acids. Germline V gene data show CDR1 as SGHRS and CDR2 as YFSETQ. In DNA, the CDR3 is TGCGCCAGCAGCTTGGGAGGGAGTCAGAACTACAATGAGCAGTTCTTC. It specifies CASSLGGSQNYNEQFF.

V is TRBV7-9 and J is TRBJ2-7; 7 positions agree with TRBD1. The length of the CDR3 is 14 residues. V lost 3 bases, J lost 1 base, and 3 bases stayed unmatched. Germline lookup yields CDR1 SEHNR and CDR2 FQNEAQ (reference sequence). The chain's CDR3 is CASSFRDSSYEQYF. Here the CDR3 DNA reads TGTGCCAGCAGCTTCCGGGACAGTTCCTACGAGCAGTACTTC.

Of note for this clone: The same CDR3 arises from other DNA sequences in this sample as well. The V gene is TRBV27, the J gene TRBJ2-3; D may be TRBD2 (5 bases). In germline, CDR1 is MNHEY, CDR2 SMNVEV (reference sequence). CDR3 length: 13 amino acids. V dropped 6 bases and J dropped 3 bases, with 10 bases sitting between them. The CDR3 protein is CASRASGTDTQYF. The DNA for the CDR3 is TGTGCCAGCAGGGCCTCGGGGACAGATACGCAGTATTTT.